One sample yielded the 29 T cell receptor beta chains listed below, sequenced in a study of blood T cell repertoires in COVID-19 (dated by TCRdb to about 2020). Libraries were made using the immunoSEQ multiplex PCR assay. TCRdb obtained this table from immuneACCESS and retained in-frame rearrangements with V and J assigned. These tables miss some clones; where compared with another copy, unresolved V genes account for less than half of the shortfall, and the remainder is unexplained. The table for this sample lists about 360,000 clones; over 75% of them were counted only once. The ten largest clones add up to 1.5% to 2% of the sample. Sequencing used PBMCs or T cells enriched from blood (not recorded which). These receptors originate from a man aged 40-49 years in a cohort exposed to, infected with or recovered from COVID-19 (not recorded which).

In DNA form, the CDR3 reads TGTGCCAGGACAGGGGTTTCACCCCTCCACTTT. Encoded protein: CARTGVSPLHF. The genes are TRBV27 and TRBJ1-6; 8 bases are a match to TRBD1. CDR1 and CDR2 from the germline V gene are MNHEY and SMNVEV (reference sequence). The CDR3 consists of 11 residues. The ends lost 9 bases at V and 9 bases at J; junction bases unmatched: 1.

The chain is built from TRBV28 and TRBJ2-7; the D gene is possibly TRBD2 (7 bases). CDR3 size: 15 residues. Trimming took off 5 bases at V and 4 bases at J, with 18 bases between the two ends. The germline V gene has CDR1 MDHEN and CDR2 SYDVKM. CDR3 nucleotides: TGTGCCAGCAGTGTTTCGGGGGGCAGGGGATACGAGCAGTACTTC. Translation gives CASSVSGGRGYEQYF.

This chain joins TRBV7-6 and TRBJ1-1; D is unresolved. The CDR3 length is 14 residues. V was pared by 0 bases and J by 5 bases, with 10 bases between. Germline CDR1 and CDR2: SGHVS and FNYEAQ. The CDR3 protein is CASSLAGRETEAFF. The DNA of the CDR3 is TGTGCCAGCAGCTTAGCAGGTAGGGAGACTGAAGCTTTCTTT.

V and J are TRBV3-1 (or the pseudogene TRBV3-2) and TRBJ2-3, with 8 positions matching TRBD1. Trimming cost V 4 bases and J 8 bases; bases outside gene matches: 8. Germline V gene data show CDR1 as LGHDT and CDR2 as YNNKEL (reference sequence). The CDR3 contains 14 residues. The CDR3 loop reads CASSLLGQGRTQYF. The CDR3 DNA follows: TGTGCCAGCAGCCTCCTAGGACAGGGCCGTACGCAGTATTTT.

The rearrangement joins TRBV5-1 to TRBJ1-4; D may be TRBD1 (5 bases). CDR3 length: 16 amino acids. Trimming left V 5 bases short and J 0 bases short, with 14 bases between. CDR1 and CDR2 (germline): SGHRS, YFSETQ. This CDR3 reads CASSAGGLTTNEKLFF. The CDR3 DNA follows: TGCGCCAGCAGTGCGGGGGGACTCACAACTAATGAAAAACTGTTTTTT.

The chain links TRBV5-4 to TRBJ2-7; 8 nucleotides match TRBD2. The ends lost 0 bases at V and 2 bases at J; junction bases unmatched: 4. The CDR3 consists of 15 residues. Germline lookup yields CDR1 SGHNT and CDR2 YYREEE (reference sequence). The CDR3 region is CASSLVTSDTYEQYF. CDR3 bases: TGTGCCAGCAGCTTGGTGACTAGCGACACCTACGAGCAGTACTTC.

V gene TRBV5-8 combines with J gene TRBJ2-2; 7 bases agree with TRBD1. The germline gives CDR1 SGHTS, CDR2 YDEGEE. After removal of 5 bases from V and 10 bases from J, the junction contained 14 bases not matched to a gene. The CDR3 totals 15 residues. The CDR3 nucleotides are TGTGCCAGCAGTGTATCCGGGACAGCTGGGGAGGAGCTGTTTTTT. Translating gives CASSVSGTAGEELFF.

The chain couples TRBV7-8 to TRBJ1-4; TRBD1 aligns across 10 bases. In germline, CDR1 is SGHVS, CDR2 FQNEAQ. The CDR3 spans 15 residues. J lost 6 bases, V lost 2 bases, and 3 bases had no gene match. The DNA of the CDR3 is TGTGCCAGCAGCTTAAGGGACAGGGGAGATGAAAAACTGTTTTTT. It codes for CASSLRDRGDEKLFF.

The genes are TRBV2 and TRBJ2-5; 8 positions match TRBD1. The CDR3 totals 18 residues. The ends lost 7 bases at V and 5 bases at J; junction bases unmatched: 21. Germline V gene lookup returns CDR1 SNHLY and CDR2 FYNNEI. Here the CDR3 reads CASTRDRPGQASGETQYF. Written as DNA, the CDR3 is TGTGCCAGCACTCGCGATCGGCCGGGACAGGCAAGCGGGGAGACCCAGTACTTC.

The J gene is TRBJ1-3, the V gene TRBV28; D gene uncertain. Trimming shortened V by 3 bases and J by 4 bases, and 10 bases separated the two germline ends. Germline V gene data show CDR1 as MDHEN and CDR2 as SYDVKM. CDR3 length equals 14 residues. The CDR3 region is CASSFRVPGNTIYF. CDR3 nucleotide sequence: TGTGCCAGCAGTTTCCGGGTGCCCGGAAACACCATATATTTT.

V gene TRBV2 combines with J gene TRBJ2-1; 8 bases are shared with TRBD1. Germline V lookup: CDR1 SNHLY, CDR2 FYNNEI. V dropped 4 bases and J dropped 5; count of bases not matched to a gene: 7. This CDR3 region has 15 residues. The CDR3 DNA reads TGTGCCAGCAGTGGGACCGGGACAGGAGACAATGAGCAGTTCTTC. Protein: CASSGTGTGDNEQFF.

This sequence joins TRBV5-1 and TRBJ2-2; a possible D gene is TRBD1 (6 bases). The CDR3 contains 15 residues. With 4 bases removed from V and 0 bases from J, the gap between germline ends came to 10 bases. The V gene's germline CDR1 is SGHRS and CDR2 YFSETQ. The CDR3 spells CASSPGHSNTGELFF. The CDR3 coding sequence is TGCGCCAGCAGCCCGGGACACTCGAACACCGGGGAGCTGTTTTTT.

This clone has only one observation. The chain links TRBV3-1 (or the pseudogene TRBV3-2) to TRBJ1-6; no firm D call. CDR3 size: 12 residues. V dropped 3 bases and J dropped 10 bases, with 7 bases sitting between them. Germline CDR1 and CDR2: LGHDT and YNNKEL (reference sequence). The CDR3 reads CASSQAKSPLHF. The CDR3 nucleotides are TGTGCCAGCAGCCAGGCAAAATCACCCCTCCACTTT.

This CDR3 is CASKVAGGTGELFF. The CDR3 DNA sequence: TGCGCCAGCAAGGTAGCGGGAGGTACCGGGGAGCTGTTTTTT. V is TRBV5-1 and J is TRBJ2-2, with 10 bases fitting TRBD2. J was trimmed by 5 bases and V by 6 bases; bases with no gene match: 4. The germline V gene encodes CDR1 SGHRS and CDR2 YFSETQ. The CDR3 length is 14 residues.

The V call is TRBV2, the J call TRBJ2-7; TRBD2 might be the D (5 bases). V gave up 7 bases and J gave up 2 bases, with 12 bases separating them. CDR3 length: 13 residues. CDR1 and CDR2 (germline): SNHLY, FYNNEI. CDR3 sequence (DNA): TGTGCCAGCATGGAAGGAGGTGCCTACGAGCAGTACTTC. Residues: CASMEGGAYEQYF.

The rearrangement uses TRBV7-2 and TRBJ2-3; the match to TRBD2 covers 12 bases. V dropped 2 bases and J dropped 4; count of bases not matched to a gene: 4. This CDR3 region has 16 residues. Germline V gives CDR1 SGHTA, CDR2 FQGNSA. CDR3 region: CASSLFASGRADTQYF. DNA of the CDR3: TGTGCCAGCAGCTTATTTGCTAGCGGGAGGGCAGATACGCAGTATTTT.

This chain joins TRBV19 and TRBJ2-4; 8 bases match TRBD1. Trimming removed 6 bases from V and 0 bases from J; junction bases left unmatched: 7. CDR1 and CDR2 from the germline V gene are LNHDA and SQIVND (reference sequence). The CDR3 length is 16 residues. Here the CDR3 DNA reads TGTGCCAGTAGCCCCGGACAGGGTCTAGCCAAAAACATTCAGTACTTC. Protein product: CASSPGQGLAKNIQYF.

The CDR3 region is CASSSPGHGRYEQYF. The CDR3 DNA reads TGTGCCAGCAGCTCTCCCGGACACGGACGATACGAGCAGTACTTC. The V call is TRBV11-2, the J call TRBJ2-7; possible D gene TRBD1, 5 bases. The germline CDR1 and CDR2 sequences are SGHAT and FQNNGV. CDR3 length: 15 residues. With 4 bases removed from V and 4 bases from J, the gap between germline ends came to 17 bases.

V gene TRBV6-5 combines with J gene TRBJ1-5, with D tentatively TRBD1 (5 bases). The length of the CDR3 is 14 residues. CDR1 is MNHEY and CDR2 is SVGAGI in the germline V gene. Trimming removed 6 bases from V and 8 bases from J, with 17 bases in between. CDR3 sequence: CASSEHGGFKPQHF. The CDR3 DNA reads as TGTGCCAGCAGCGAGCACGGGGGTTTCAAGCCCCAGCATTTT.

The chain carries TRBV10-1 and TRBJ1-4; tentatively, D is TRBD1 (5 bases). The CDR3 consists of 11 residues. The germline V gene encodes CDR1 WNHNN and CDR2 SYGVQD (reference sequence). The germline V and J ends were trimmed by 8 bases and 7 bases, with 8 bases remaining between them. The chain's CDR3 is CASVRVEKLFF. CDR3 nucleotide sequence: TGCGCCAGCGTCAGGGTTGAAAAACTGTTTTTT.

The rearrangement uses TRBV19 and TRBJ1-5; tentative D call: TRBD1 (5 bases). From germline, CDR1 is LNHDA and CDR2 SQIVND (reference sequence). The CDR3 is 16 residues long. Trimming removed 6 bases at V and 2 bases at J, with 17 bases between. The CDR3: CASRKGRGEGNQPQHF. In nucleotides, the CDR3 is TGTGCCAGTAGAAAGGGGAGGGGCGAAGGCAATCAGCCCCAGCATTTT.

The chain joins TRBV3-1 (or the pseudogene TRBV3-2) to TRBJ2-3; 15 bases are shared with TRBD2. CDR1 and CDR2 (germline): LGHDT, YNNKEL (reference sequence). Trimming removed 3 bases from V and 0 bases from J; junction bases left unmatched: 7. The CDR3 has 19 residues. The CDR3 loop is CASSHLGLAGGLSTDTQYF. The CDR3 bases are TGTGCCAGCAGCCACCTGGGACTAGCGGGAGGCCTCAGCACAGATACGCAGTATTTT.

The chain couples TRBV18 to TRBJ1-2; D possibly corresponds to TRBD1 (5 bases). This CDR3 has 16 amino acids. V was clipped by 2 bases and J by 1 base, with 14 bases between them. Germline-derived CDR1 and CDR2 are KGHSH and LQKENI. CDR3 amino acids: CASSPMGTGINYGYTF. The CDR3 DNA reads as TGTGCCAGCTCACCAATGGGGACTGGAATTAACTATGGCTACACCTTC.

The rearrangement links TRBV25-1 to TRBJ1-4; perhaps TRBD1 as D (6 bases). Germline assignment: CDR1 MGHDK and CDR2 SYGVNS. Trimming removed 2 bases from V and 0 bases from J, with 13 bases in between. The CDR3 covers 17 residues. This CDR3 is CASSEVTRQATNEKLFF. The CDR3 DNA follows: TGTGCCAGCAGTGAAGTTACCCGACAGGCAACTAATGAAAAACTGTTTTTT.

CDR3 sequence (DNA): TGTGCCTGGATGGTCCGATGGCAGGGGGCAGAAGCTTTCTTT. Amino acid sequence: CAWMVRWQGAEAFF. The V and J genes are TRBV30 and TRBJ1-1; 8 bases match TRBD1. V lost 4 bases and J lost 8; bases outside the gene matches: 12. The CDR3 contains 14 residues. Germline CDR1 and CDR2: GTSNPN and SVGIG (reference sequence).

The chain joins TRBV30 to TRBJ1-3; D might be TRBD1 (5 bases). CDR1 and CDR2 (germline): GTSNPN, SVGIG (reference sequence). V dropped 0 bases and J dropped 0 bases, with 9 bases sitting between them. This CDR3 is 15 amino acids long. The CDR3 bases are TGTGCCTGGAGTGTATGGACAAACTCTGGAAACACCATATATTTT. This translates into CAWSVWTNSGNTIYF.

The chain employs TRBV29-1 and TRBJ2-7, with 9 nucleotides matching TRBD1. The CDR3 runs to 13 residues. CDR1 is SQVTM, CDR2 ANQGSEA, per germline. V was clipped by 5 bases and J by 6 bases; unmatched bases: 8. The CDR3 region is CSVTRDRVSEQYF. CDR3 nucleotides: TGCAGCGTTACCCGGGACAGGGTTTCCGAGCAGTACTTC.

This chain links TRBV16 with TRBJ1-2; TRBD1 matches at 9 bases. Losses at the gene ends were 4 bases for V and 7 bases for J; bases not matched to a gene: 7. This CDR3 has 14 residues. Germline CDR1 KGHSY, CDR2 FQNENV. In DNA form, the CDR3 reads TGTGCCAGCAGCCTAGGACAGGGGCTACGTGGCTACACCTTC. Amino acids: CASSLGQGLRGYTF.

In this sample, this clone turned up a few times. The same CDR3 also results from other DNA sequences found in this sample. The chain carries TRBV2 and TRBJ1-1; D is possibly TRBD1 (5 bases). From germline, CDR1 is SNHLY and CDR2 FYNNEI. V dropped 8 bases and J dropped 5 bases, with 12 bases sitting between them. The CDR3 runs 12 residues. CDR3: CASRRGGTEAFF. The DNA of the CDR3 is TGTGCCAGCCGACGGGGGGGGACTGAAGCTTTCTTT.